This T cell receptor (beta chain) was found in a study of blood T cell repertoires in COVID-19. Study details: Samples of COVID-19 (acute and convalescent) were obtained from the United States, Italy and Spain.

Between the trimmed V and J ends, which lost 4 bases and 4 bases, there was a span of 16 bases. The CDR3 consists of 15 residues. In germline, CDR1 is MGHDK, CDR2 SYGVNS. In the original workflow: Scientists estimated how many nucleated cells there were by amplifying reference gene primers. Method: immunoSEQ multiplex PCR; TCRdb's copy keeps in-frame clones and lacks some. The DNA was the basis for D and trimming; V, J and clone size are from that table. This table holds 200,000 to 300,000 clones, just under 85% found once. Material: peripheral blood. The chain uses TRBV25-1 and TRBJ1-1; D is unresolved. This clonotype was sampled from a woman over 75 with acute or convalescent COVID-19. DNA for the CDR3: TGTGCCAGCAGTGCCAACCGATTGGGAGGCACTGAAGCTTTCTTT. Translation gives CASSANRLGGTEAFF.